The T cell receptor (beta chain) described here comes from a study of HIV-infected patients and healthy controls (dated by TCRdb to the mid-2010s). For the study in its entirety: CD4 counts were modestly but significantly increased in about 85% of the 16 patients after three months of therapy, but they remained below normal ranges. No consistent shift in CD8 counts was seen during early therapy, whereas a slight rise was seen in the CD4:CD8 ratio. Whether deep TCR repertoire sequencing of small blood samples from HIV patients could capture immune perturbation and reconstitution was tested in the study. Relative to controls, total CDR3 counts per chain did not differ significantly, and patients lacked overall T-cell lymphocytopenia. After a further year of therapy, viral load was undetectable in all patients, having already become undetectable in 11 of 16 patients by the second bleed. General findings and caveats noted by the study authors: Significantly different mean usage between HIV-infected patients and controls was observed for eight alpha and eight beta V genes. During therapy, a significant decrease in frequency was seen for HIV-associated CDR3s, whereas no significant change was found for CMV-associated CDR3s, although most of them became more frequent. The observed differences in diversity were not explained by the slight differences in age and sex profiles between the study cohorts. Compared with untreated HIV+ repertoires, healthy control repertoires had roughly threefold more distinct CDR3s and higher Shannon diversity. A major limit on how widely the findings apply, in the view of the authors, was that only sixteen HIV-infected individuals were processed. Alpha-chain CDR3s from MAIT cells occurred at high frequency in healthy controls but were severely depleted in HIV+ repertoires. Differing numbers of distinct sequences in patients and controls hindered comparison, and size-matching assigned excessive weight to rare events in the HIV-infected data. The dynamics of distinct T-cell subpopulations could not be separated, and sequencing depth was restricted, because whole blood was used. HIV-infected repertoires showed significantly elevated mean Gini indices relative to controls, which possibly reflects oligoclonality. Pairing of alpha and beta chains was not determined in the samples. The study did not determine donor HLA types. In HIV-infected patients, the apparent post-therapy recovery of the Gini index was not replicated in size-matched repertoire data. More CDR3s were shared between individuals among healthy controls than among HIV+ patients, as measured by Jaccard index and by the count of highly shared sequences.

This clonotype was seen at least ten times. The specificity of this receptor is unknown. No base qualities exist here, and no much larger clone lies one base off it. The germline V gene sets CDR1 to SGHTA and CDR2 to FQGNSA. V sheds 1 base and J sheds 3 bases, leaving 10 bases between their ends. The CDR3 holds 15 amino acids from the cysteine to the phenylalanine. Here the CDR3 DNA is all that survives: 45 bases in frame from base 1. Since whole blood was used without any cell fractionation, the repertoire reflected all peripheral T cells in unsorted form. A roughly 2.5 ml sample of peripheral blood was drawn into Tempus tubes for RNA extraction. The study enrolled HIV-infected adults who had not yet received antiretroviral therapy and were about to begin treatment, and it processed the first sixteen eligible patients. Patients with febrile or AIDS-related illness, tumors, hepatitis B or C coinfection, immunomodulatory therapy, recent vaccination or treatment interruptions were excluded from enrollment. Residual genomic DNA was removed with the TURBO-DNase kit and globin mRNA was depleted with GLOBINclear. Pretreatment blood from HIV-infected patients was collected just before antiretroviral therapy was started.

400 to 550 ng RNA was reverse transcribed with SuperScript III using primers against the alpha and beta constant regions. Separate libraries for the alpha and beta chains were generated through chain-specific third strand synthesis that incorporated multiplexing indices. The protocol used a single primer pair to amplify all rearrangements within a chain, which avoided primer bias, and attached molecular barcodes to each cDNA molecule. Purified cDNA was joined by T4 RNA Ligase 1 to a 5' RACE adapter carrying a random hexamer and the SP2 sequencing primer site. With slow temperature ramps used to favor optimal annealing, second strand synthesis was primed from the SP2 site with Phusion polymerase. Each molecule's 12-nucleotide barcode consisted of two random hexamer sequences, both added before amplification and joined together. A brief initial PCR introduced P5 and P7 adapter elements together with a second index, and an approximately 23-cycle amplification PCR using P5s and P7 primers was subsequently performed. Libraries received 27 PCR cycles in total, were quantified on a Qubit, sized on a Bioanalyzer, and diluted to approximately 4 nM. Sequencing of the normalized libraries was done on an Illumina MiSeq using 2 x 250 paired-end kits. Into approximately 9.7 ul Tris-Cl, the reverse transcription reactions were eluted following cleanup on MinElute columns. Adapter ligations ran for under 30 hours at 16 degrees C and were afterwards cleaned with AMPure XP beads at a 1:1 ratio. Per the original workflow: A modified Decombinator processed the demultiplexed FASTQ files and output V, J, insert and barcode information. Any sequence that shared a barcode yet differed from the dominant sequence was discarded as an error, and the number of original cDNA molecules was estimated by counting barcodes clustered at Levenshtein distance 3. The R packages ineq, vegan, igraph and RCytoscape were used for downstream analyses, together with IMGT nomenclature and CDR3 definitions. V gene usage was calculated across distinct sequences, with every TCR tallied a single time to avoid skew from clonal expansion. Whenever two unique CDR3 amino acid sequences within a donor differed by a single Levenshtein edit, similarity networks linked them. Published HIV-specific CDR3s (under 95 alpha, several hundred beta) and CMV-specific CDR3s (around 13 alpha, 200 to 300 beta) were compiled and searched for in the repertoires. Lower sequence numbers were not the cause of the decreased diversity in patients, as random subsampling to size-matched repertoires showed. TCRdb redid the processing of the public reads, applying fastp at Q25 and MiXCR, and retained in-frame beta chains. Here each entry gathers all rows of one CDR3 protein and keeps the most common genes and DNA. The V and J calls shown here were made by TCRdb, not taken from the authors' results. Recorded for this sample are approximately 9,700 distinct CDR3 sequences; roughly 5.6% of them occurred a single time. The biggest ten clones account for 13% to 15% of the sample.

The V and J genes are TRBV7-2 and TRBJ2-1, with no confidently assigned D gene. The sequencing here drew on blood, taken before antiretroviral therapy. The source is an adult with HIV infection. The base sequence is TGTGCCAGCAGCTTAGTAAAGGCCGACTACAATGAGCAGTTCTTC. This encodes CASSLVKADYNEQFF.